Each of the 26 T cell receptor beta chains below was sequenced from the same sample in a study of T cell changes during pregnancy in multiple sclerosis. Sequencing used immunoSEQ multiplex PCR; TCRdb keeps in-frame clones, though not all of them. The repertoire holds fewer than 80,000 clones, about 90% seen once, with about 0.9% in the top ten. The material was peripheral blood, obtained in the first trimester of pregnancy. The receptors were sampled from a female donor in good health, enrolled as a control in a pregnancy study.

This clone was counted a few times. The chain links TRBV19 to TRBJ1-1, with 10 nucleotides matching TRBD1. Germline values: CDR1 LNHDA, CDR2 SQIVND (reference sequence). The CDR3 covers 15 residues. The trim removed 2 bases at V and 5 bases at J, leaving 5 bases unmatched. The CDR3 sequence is CASSIPRTGGTEAFF. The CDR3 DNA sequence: TGTGCCAGTAGTATACCCCGGACAGGGGGGACTGAAGCTTTCTTT.

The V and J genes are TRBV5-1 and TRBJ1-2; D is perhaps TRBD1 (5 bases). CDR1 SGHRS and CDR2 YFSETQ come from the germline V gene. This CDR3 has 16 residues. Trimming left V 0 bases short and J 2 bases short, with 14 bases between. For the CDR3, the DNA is TGCGCCAGCAGCTTGGGGTTGACAGCCGAAAACTATGGCTACACCTTC. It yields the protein CASSLGLTAENYGYTF.

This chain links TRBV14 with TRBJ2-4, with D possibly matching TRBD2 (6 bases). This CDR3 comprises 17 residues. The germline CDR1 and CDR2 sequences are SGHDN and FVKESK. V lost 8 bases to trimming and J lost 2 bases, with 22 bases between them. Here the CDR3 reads CASPRGLEGPTKNIQYF. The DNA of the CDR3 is TGTGCCAGCCCCCGCGGACTGGAGGGCCCGACCAAAAACATTCAGTACTTC.

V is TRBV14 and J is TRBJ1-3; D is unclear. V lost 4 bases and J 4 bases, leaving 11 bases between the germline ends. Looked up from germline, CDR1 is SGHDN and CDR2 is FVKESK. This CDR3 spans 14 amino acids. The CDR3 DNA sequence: TGTGCCAGCAGCCCCCGTTTAGCCGGAAACACCATATATTTT. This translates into CASSPRLAGNTIYF.

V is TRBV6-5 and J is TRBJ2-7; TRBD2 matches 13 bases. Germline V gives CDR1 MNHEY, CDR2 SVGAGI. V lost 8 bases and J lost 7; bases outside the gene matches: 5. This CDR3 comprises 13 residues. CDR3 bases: TGTGCCAGCCAGACTAGCGGGAGGAAAGAGCAGTACTTC. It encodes CASQTSGRKEQYF.

The chain's CDR3 is CASSSLGSLNSPLHF. The CDR3 nucleotides read TGTGCCAGCAGCTCCCTGGGCTCCCTTAATTCACCCCTCCACTTT. This chain uses TRBV9 with TRBJ1-6, with D uncertain. Germline V gene lookup returns CDR1 SGDLS and CDR2 YYNGEE. Trimming pared 4 bases from V and 6 bases from J, leaving 14 bases between. The CDR3 totals 15 residues.

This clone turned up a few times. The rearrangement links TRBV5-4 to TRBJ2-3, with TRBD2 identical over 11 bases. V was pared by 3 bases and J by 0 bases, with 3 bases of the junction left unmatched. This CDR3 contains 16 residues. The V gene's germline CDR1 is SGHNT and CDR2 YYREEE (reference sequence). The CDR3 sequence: CASSWGTSGSTDTQYF. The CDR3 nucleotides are TGTGCCAGCAGCTGGGGGACTAGCGGAAGCACAGATACGCAGTATTTT.

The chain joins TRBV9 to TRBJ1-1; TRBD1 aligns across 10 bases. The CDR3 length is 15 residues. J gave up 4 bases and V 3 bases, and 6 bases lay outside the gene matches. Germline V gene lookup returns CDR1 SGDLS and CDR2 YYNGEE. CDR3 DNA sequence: TGTGCCAGCAGCGCACGGGACAGGGGTGCCACTGAAGCTTTCTTT. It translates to CASSARDRGATEAFF.

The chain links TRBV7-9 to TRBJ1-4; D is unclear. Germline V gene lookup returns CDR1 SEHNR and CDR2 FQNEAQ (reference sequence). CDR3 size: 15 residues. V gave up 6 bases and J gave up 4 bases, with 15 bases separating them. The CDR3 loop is CASRPPSGDNEKLFF. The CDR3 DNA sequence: TGTGCCAGCAGGCCCCCTTCGGGAGATAATGAAAAACTGTTTTTT.

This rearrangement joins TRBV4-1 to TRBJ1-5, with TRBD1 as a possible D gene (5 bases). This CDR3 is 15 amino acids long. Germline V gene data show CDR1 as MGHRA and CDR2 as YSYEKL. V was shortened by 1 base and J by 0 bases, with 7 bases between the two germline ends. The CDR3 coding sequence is TGCGCCAGCAGCCAAGTGGGGGGTAGCAATCAGCCCCAGCATTTT. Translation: CASSQVGGSNQPQHF.

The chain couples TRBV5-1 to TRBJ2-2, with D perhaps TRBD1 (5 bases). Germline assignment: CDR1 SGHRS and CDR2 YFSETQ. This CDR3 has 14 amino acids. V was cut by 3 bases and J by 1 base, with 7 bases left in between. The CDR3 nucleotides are TGCGCCAGCAGCTCTACAGGGAACACCGGGGAGCTGTTTTTT. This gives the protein CASSSTGNTGELFF.

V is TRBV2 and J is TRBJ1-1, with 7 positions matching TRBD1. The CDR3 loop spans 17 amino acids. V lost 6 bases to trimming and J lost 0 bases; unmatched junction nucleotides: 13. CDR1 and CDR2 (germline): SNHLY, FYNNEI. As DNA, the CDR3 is TGTGCCAGCAGCCACAACAGGGGTCAGATAATGAACACTGAAGCTTTCTTT. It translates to CASSHNRGQIMNTEAFF.

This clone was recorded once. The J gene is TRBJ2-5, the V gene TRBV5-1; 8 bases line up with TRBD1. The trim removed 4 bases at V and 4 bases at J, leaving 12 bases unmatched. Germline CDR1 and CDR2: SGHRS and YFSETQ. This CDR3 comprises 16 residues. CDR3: CASSPGQGRVGETQYF. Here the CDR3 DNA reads TGCGCCAGCAGCCCAGGACAGGGAAGGGTAGGAGAGACCCAGTACTTC.

CDR3 nucleotide sequence: TGTGCCAGCAGTGAAGCGGGAAGGATTTTCAGGGAAGATGGCTACACCTTC. It codes for CASSEAGRIFREDGYTF. This rearrangement joins TRBV6-1 to TRBJ1-2, with D perhaps TRBD1 (5 bases). With 0 bases removed from V and 6 bases from J, the gap between germline ends came to 20 bases. The CDR3 has 17 amino acids. Looked up from germline, CDR1 is MNHNS and CDR2 is SASEGT.

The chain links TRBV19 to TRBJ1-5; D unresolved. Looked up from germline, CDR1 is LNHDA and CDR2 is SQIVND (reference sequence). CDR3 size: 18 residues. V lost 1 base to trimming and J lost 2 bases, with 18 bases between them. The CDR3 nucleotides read TGTGCCAGTAGTATAGCCCTGGACTTGGTCGGAGGCAATCAGCCCCAGCATTTT. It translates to CASSIALDLVGGNQPQHF.

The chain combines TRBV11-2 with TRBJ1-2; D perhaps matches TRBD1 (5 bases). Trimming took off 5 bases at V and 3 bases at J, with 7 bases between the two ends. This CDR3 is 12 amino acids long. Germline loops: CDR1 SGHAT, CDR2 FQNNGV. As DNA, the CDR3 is TGTGCCAGCAGCGCGACAGACTATGGCTACACCTTC. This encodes CASSATDYGYTF.

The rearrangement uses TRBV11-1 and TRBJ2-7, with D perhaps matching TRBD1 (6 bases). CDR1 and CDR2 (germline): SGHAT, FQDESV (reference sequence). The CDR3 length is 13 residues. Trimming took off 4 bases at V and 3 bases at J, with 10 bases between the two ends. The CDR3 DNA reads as TGTGCCAGCAGCTCCACAGGGAGCTACGAGCAGTACTTC. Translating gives CASSSTGSYEQYF.

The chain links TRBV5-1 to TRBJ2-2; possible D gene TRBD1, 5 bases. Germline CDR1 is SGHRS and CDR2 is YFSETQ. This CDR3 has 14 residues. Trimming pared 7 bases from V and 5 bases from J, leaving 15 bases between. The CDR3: CASRQGWNTGELFF. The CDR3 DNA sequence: TGCGCCAGCCGGCAGGGTTGGAATACCGGGGAGCTGTTTTTT. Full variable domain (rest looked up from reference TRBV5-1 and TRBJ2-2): KAGVTQTPRYLIKTRGQQVTLSCSPISGHRSVSWYQQTPGQGLQFLFEYFSETQRNKGNFPGRFSGRQFSNSRSEMNVSTLELGDSALYLCASRQGWNTGELFFGEGSRLTVL.

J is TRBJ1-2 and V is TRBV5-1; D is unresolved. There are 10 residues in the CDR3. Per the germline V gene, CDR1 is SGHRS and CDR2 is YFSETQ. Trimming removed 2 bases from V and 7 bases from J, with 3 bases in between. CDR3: CASSFLGYTF. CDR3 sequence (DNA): TGCGCCAGCAGCTTTCTTGGCTACACCTTC.

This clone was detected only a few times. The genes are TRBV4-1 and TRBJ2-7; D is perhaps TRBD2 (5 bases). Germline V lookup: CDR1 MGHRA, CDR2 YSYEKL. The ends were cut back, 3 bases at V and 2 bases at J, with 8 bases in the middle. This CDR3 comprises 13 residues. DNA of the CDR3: TGCGCCAGCAGCCACCACGGGGCCTACGAGCAGTACTTC. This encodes CASSHHGAYEQYF.

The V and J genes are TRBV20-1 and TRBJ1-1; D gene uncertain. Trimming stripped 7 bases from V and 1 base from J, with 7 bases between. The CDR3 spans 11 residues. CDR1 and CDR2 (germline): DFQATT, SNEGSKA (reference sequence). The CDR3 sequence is CSGLANTEAFF. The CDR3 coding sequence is TGCAGTGGGTTGGCGAACACTGAAGCTTTCTTT.

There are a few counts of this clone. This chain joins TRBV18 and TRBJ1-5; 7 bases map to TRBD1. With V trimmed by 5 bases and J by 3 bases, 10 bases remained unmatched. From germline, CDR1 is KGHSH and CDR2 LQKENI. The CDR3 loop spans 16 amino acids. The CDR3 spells CASSSTTGQNNQPQHF. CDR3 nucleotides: TGTGCCAGCTCATCGACGACAGGGCAGAACAATCAGCCCCAGCATTTT.

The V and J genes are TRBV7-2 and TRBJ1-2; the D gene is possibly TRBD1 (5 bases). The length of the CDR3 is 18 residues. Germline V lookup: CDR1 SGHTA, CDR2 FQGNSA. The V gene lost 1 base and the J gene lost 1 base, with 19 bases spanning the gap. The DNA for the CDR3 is TGTGCCAGCAGCTTAGATCCCCGGGGGTCGGGGGTTAACTATGGCTACACCTTC. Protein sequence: CASSLDPRGSGVNYGYTF.

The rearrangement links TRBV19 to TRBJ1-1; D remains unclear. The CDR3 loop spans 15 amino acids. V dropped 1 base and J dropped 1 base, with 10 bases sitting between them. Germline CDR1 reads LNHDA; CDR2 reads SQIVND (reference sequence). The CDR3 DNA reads TGTGCCAGTAGTATAGCTCACCGGGAGAACACTGAAGCTTTCTTT. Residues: CASSIAHRENTEAFF.

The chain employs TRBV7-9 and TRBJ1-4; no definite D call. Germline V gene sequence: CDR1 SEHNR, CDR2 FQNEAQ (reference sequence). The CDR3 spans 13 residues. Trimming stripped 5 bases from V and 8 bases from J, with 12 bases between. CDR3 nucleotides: TGTGCCAGCAGCCGTTTCACTGAAGAAAAACTGTTTTTT. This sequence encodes CASSRFTEEKLFF.

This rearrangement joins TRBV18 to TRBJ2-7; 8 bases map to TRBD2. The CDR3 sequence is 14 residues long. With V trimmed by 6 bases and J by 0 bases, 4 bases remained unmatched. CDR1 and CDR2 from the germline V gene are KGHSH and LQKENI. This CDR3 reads CASSLSGSSYEQYF. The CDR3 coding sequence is TGTGCCAGCTCTCTGAGCGGGAGCTCCTACGAGCAGTACTTC.